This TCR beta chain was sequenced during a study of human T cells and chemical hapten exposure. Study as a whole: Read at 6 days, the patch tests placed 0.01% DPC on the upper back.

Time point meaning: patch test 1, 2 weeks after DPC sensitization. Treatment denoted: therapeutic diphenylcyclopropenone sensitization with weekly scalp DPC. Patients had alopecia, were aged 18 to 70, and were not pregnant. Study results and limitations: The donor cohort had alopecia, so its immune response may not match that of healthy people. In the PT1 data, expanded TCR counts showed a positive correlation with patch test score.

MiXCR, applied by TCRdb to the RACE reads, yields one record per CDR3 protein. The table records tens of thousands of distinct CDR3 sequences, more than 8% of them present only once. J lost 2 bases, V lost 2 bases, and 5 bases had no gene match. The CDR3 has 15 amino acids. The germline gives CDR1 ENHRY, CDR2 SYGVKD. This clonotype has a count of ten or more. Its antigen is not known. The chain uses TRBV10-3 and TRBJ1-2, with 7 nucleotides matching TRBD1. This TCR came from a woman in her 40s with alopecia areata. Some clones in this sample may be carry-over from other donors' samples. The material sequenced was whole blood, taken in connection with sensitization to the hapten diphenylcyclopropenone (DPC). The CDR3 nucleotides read TGTGCCATCAGTGAGGCCGGGACAGCAAACTATGGCTACACCTTC. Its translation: CAISEAGTANYGYTF.